Following are 24 T cell receptor beta chains from one sample sequenced in a study of blood T cell repertoires in COVID-19. Profiling relied on immunoSEQ multiplex PCR, and the TCRdb table lists in-frame clones only, not all of them. This sample has about 370,000 clones, with roughly 90% found just once. The sequencing input was peripheral blood. These receptors all stem from a woman aged 25 to 39 with COVID-19, enrolled during active disease.

Details on this clone: Other DNA sequences of this sample code for an identical CDR3. V is TRBV29-1 and J is TRBJ2-5, with 7 bases fitting TRBD1. Germline V gene sequence: CDR1 SQVTM, CDR2 ANQGSEA. The CDR3 covers 12 residues. The trim removed 4 bases at V and 1 base at J, leaving 0 bases unmatched. This chain's CDR3 is CSVAGGQETQYF. The CDR3 DNA sequence: TGCAGCGTTGCAGGGGGCCAAGAGACCCAGTACTTC.

The gene calls are TRBV6-6 and TRBJ1-5, with D unresolved. V was cut by 6 bases and J by 3 bases, with 15 bases left in between. The CDR3 loop spans 15 amino acids. CDR1 and CDR2 from the germline V gene are MNHNY and SVGAGI (reference sequence). The CDR3, as DNA: TGTGCCAGCAGCCTGGGCCCATTACCCAATCAGCCCCAGCATTTT. It encodes CASSLGPLPNQPQHF.

J is TRBJ2-7 and V is TRBV12-3 or TRBV12-4; weak D call: TRBD1 (5 bases). The length of the CDR3 is 13 residues. V lost 1 base and J lost 4, with 8 bases in between. The DNA for the CDR3 is TGTGCCAGCAGTTTAGGAGCAGGGTACGAGCAGTACGTC. It encodes CASSLGAGYEQYV.

The genes are TRBV9 and TRBJ2-7; tentatively, D is TRBD2 (6 bases). CDR3 length: 12 amino acids. Germline CDR1 is SGDLS and CDR2 is YYNGEE. Trimming removed 3 bases at V and 5 bases at J, with 9 bases between. For the CDR3, the DNA is TGTGCCAGCAGCGGGGGAGGCCACGAGCAGTACTTC. Protein: CASSGGGHEQYF.

The V and J genes are TRBV19 and TRBJ1-1; D not certain. CDR1 LNHDA and CDR2 SQIVND come from the germline V gene (reference sequence). This CDR3 is 13 amino acids long. V was shortened by 7 bases and J by 3 bases, with 12 bases between the two germline ends. In nucleotides, the CDR3 is TGTGCCAGTATACGCCTCGGGGACACTGAAGCTTTCTTT. It is translated as CASIRLGDTEAFF. Using reference TRBV19 and TRBJ1-1 for the parts outside the CDR3, the full variable domain is DGGITQSPKYLFRKEGQNVTLSCEQNLNHDAMYWYRQDPGQGLRLIYYSQIVNDFQKGDIAEGYSVSREKKESFPLTVTSAQKNPTAFYLCASIRLGDTEAFFGQGTRLTVV.

The V gene is TRBV28, the J gene TRBJ2-3; 10 bases align to TRBD1. Losses at the gene ends were 5 bases for V and 3 bases for J; bases not matched to a gene: 5. Germline CDR1 reads MDHEN; CDR2 reads SYDVKM. CDR3 size: 15 residues. The CDR3 nucleotides are TGTGCCAGCAGTCTCCCGGGACAGGGGACAGATACGCAGTATTTT. The encoded protein is CASSLPGQGTDTQYF. Full variable domain (missing parts from reference TRBV28 and TRBJ2-3): DVKVTQSSRYLVKRTGEKVFLECVQDMDHENMFWYRQDPGLGLRLIYFSYDVKMKEKGDIPEGYSVSREKKERFSLILESASTNQTSMYLCASSLPGQGTDTQYFGPGTRLTVL.

The V gene is TRBV28, the J gene TRBJ2-5, with D possibly matching TRBD1 (6 bases). CDR3 length: 15 residues. Looked up from germline, CDR1 is MDHEN and CDR2 is SYDVKM. Trimming took 3 bases from V and 0 from J, leaving 11 bases between them. This CDR3 reads CASSLTGVDQETQYF. The CDR3 bases are TGTGCCAGCAGTTTGACAGGTGTTGACCAAGAGACCCAGTACTTC.

The V gene is TRBV5-1, the J gene TRBJ2-2, with TRBD2 as a possible D gene (5 bases). The V gene's germline CDR1 is SGHRS and CDR2 YFSETQ. The CDR3 is 14 amino acids. The V end was cut by 2 bases, the J end by 3 bases, with 8 bases between. The CDR3 loop reads CASSFKGDTGELFF. As DNA, the CDR3 is TGCGCCAGCAGCTTCAAGGGAGACACCGGGGAGCTGTTTTTT. The full variable domain, completed using reference TRBV5-1 and TRBJ2-2, is KAGVTQTPRYLIKTRGQQVTLSCSPISGHRSVSWYQQTPGQGLQFLFEYFSETQRNKGNFPGRFSGRQFSNSRSEMNVSTLELGDSALYLCASSFKGDTGELFFGEGSRLTVL.

The chain uses TRBV6-2 or TRBV6-3 and TRBJ1-5, with D unresolved. This CDR3 has 14 residues. Trimming pared 0 bases from V and 0 bases from J, leaving 3 bases between. Per the germline V gene, CDR1 is MNHEY and CDR2 is SVGEGT. CDR3 coding DNA: TGTGCCAGCAGTTACTCCAGTAGCAATCAGCCCCAGCATTTT. This translates into CASSYSSSNQPQHF.

The chain employs TRBV6-5 and TRBJ2-2; 7 bases match TRBD1. The CDR3 totals 15 residues. V was clipped by 8 bases and J by 3 bases; unmatched bases: 9. The germline CDR1 and CDR2 sequences are MNHEY and SVGAGI. CDR3 nucleotide sequence: TGTGCCAGCGGCAGGGGGACAGCTTACACCGGGGAGCTGTTTTTT. Translating it yields CASGRGTAYTGELFF.

This chain links TRBV4-3 with TRBJ1-4; no clear D. Trimming removed 0 bases at V and 14 bases at J, with 13 bases between. Germline CDR1 LGHNA, CDR2 YSLEER. There are 13 residues in the CDR3. DNA of the CDR3: TGCGCCAGCAGCCAAGAGTTTAGTAACGCGCTGTTTTTT. Translating it yields CASSQEFSNALFF.

The chain is built from TRBV19 and TRBJ1-1; D call uncertain. The length of the CDR3 is 15 residues. Trimming removed 4 bases from V and 1 base from J, with 13 bases in between. CDR1 and CDR2 from the germline V gene are LNHDA and SQIVND (reference sequence). CDR3 DNA sequence: TGTGCCAGTAGTACCCTCGGGGATTGGAACACTGAAGCTTTCTTT. Residues: CASSTLGDWNTEAFF.

Of note for this clone: One junction end disagrees with the germline gene, perhaps due to a read error. The V gene is TRBV7-7, the J gene TRBJ2-7; 7 bases are shared with TRBD1. CDR3 length: 14 amino acids. CDR1 and CDR2 from the germline V gene are SSHAT and FNYEAQ (reference sequence). The CDR3 sequence is CASTSTGWPYEQYF. In DNA form, the CDR3 reads TGTGCTAGCACCTCGACAGGGTGGCCCTACGAGCAGTACTTC.

In its sample, this clone was seen once. The V and J genes are TRBV10-1 and TRBJ2-3, with a possible D match to TRBD1 (5 bases). Germline CDR1 and CDR2: WNHNN and SYGVQD (reference sequence). The CDR3 totals 13 residues. Trimming left V 4 bases short and J 6 bases short, with 11 bases between. CDR3 nucleotides: TGCGCCAGCAGTGTGGGGCGAGCCGATACGCAGTATTTT. This sequence encodes CASSVGRADTQYF.

The rearrangement joins TRBV4-3 to TRBJ1-5; 7 bases are shared with TRBD1. Losses at the gene ends were 1 base for V and 9 bases for J; bases not matched to a gene: 6. The germline gives CDR1 LGHNA, CDR2 YSLEER. The CDR3 sequence is 14 residues long. CDR3 DNA: TGCGCCAGCAGCCAAGTGACAGGGCAATGGCCCCAGCATTTT. Its protein product is CASSQVTGQWPQHF.

For this clone: The same CDR3 arises from other DNA sequences in this sample as well. V gene TRBV3-1 (or the pseudogene TRBV3-2) combines with J gene TRBJ1-5, with no clear D. CDR1 and CDR2 (germline): LGHDT, YNNKEL (reference sequence). The V and J ends lost 0 bases and 3 bases respectively, with 9 bases between them. This CDR3 contains 15 residues. The chain's CDR3 is CASSQDPGNNQPQHF. The CDR3 DNA reads as TGTGCCAGCAGCCAAGACCCGGGAAACAATCAGCCCCAGCATTTT.

This rearrangement joins TRBV7-2 to TRBJ1-2; D is possibly TRBD1 (6 bases). V was clipped by 3 bases and J by 3 bases, with 14 bases between them. This CDR3 spans 15 amino acids. In germline, CDR1 is SGHTA, CDR2 FQGNSA. The CDR3 spells CASSLEGGLYYGYTF. The CDR3 bases are TGTGCCAGCAGCTTGGAAGGGGGTTTGTACTATGGCTACACCTTC.

The J gene is TRBJ2-7, the V gene TRBV6-1; D unresolved. With 9 bases removed from V and 2 bases from J, the gap between germline ends came to 14 bases. Per the germline V gene, CDR1 is MNHNS and CDR2 is SASEGT. The CDR3 is 13 residues long. The CDR3 region is CASQTGEAYEQYF. CDR3 coding DNA: TGTGCCAGTCAGACCGGTGAGGCCTACGAGCAGTACTTC.

This sequence joins TRBV6-4 and TRBJ2-2; 7 bases fit TRBD2. This CDR3 has 14 residues. V gave up 9 bases and J gave up 4 bases; unmatched junction bases: 8. CDR1 is MRHNA, CDR2 SNTAGT, per germline. CDR3 nucleotides: TGTGCCAGTACCAGGGAGGGCGGCACCGGGGAGCTGTTTTTT. Protein sequence: CASTREGGTGELFF.

This sequence joins TRBV24-1 and TRBJ1-2; TRBD1 matches 9 bases. This CDR3 is 16 amino acids long. Per the germline V gene, CDR1 is KGHDR and CDR2 is SFDVKD. V lost 2 bases and J lost 4; bases outside the gene matches: 7. The CDR3 DNA sequence: TGTGCCACCAGTGATTCCGGGACAGGGACTGTCTATGGCTACACCTTC. This codes for CATSDSGTGTVYGYTF.

The rearrangement uses TRBV5-1 and TRBJ2-2; TRBD2 aligns across 7 bases. The CDR3 loop spans 15 amino acids. After removal of 6 bases from V and 0 bases from J, the junction contained 5 bases not matched to a gene. Germline CDR1 and CDR2: SGHRS and YFSETQ. The CDR3 DNA sequence: TGCGCCAGCACCTACCGGGAGGCGAACACCGGGGAGCTGTTTTTT. Its translation: CASTYREANTGELFF.

The rearrangement joins TRBV19 to TRBJ2-5; perhaps TRBD1 as D (7 bases). Looked up from germline, CDR1 is LNHDA and CDR2 is SQIVND (reference sequence). The CDR3 contains 16 residues. V lost 5 bases and J 4 bases, leaving 20 bases between the germline ends. The CDR3 loop reads CASSDPGGTAGETQYF. CDR3 DNA: TGTGCCAGTAGTGACCCTGGGGGGACAGCGGGAGAGACCCAGTACTTC. The full variable domain, completed using reference TRBV19 and TRBJ2-5, is DGGITQSPKYLFRKEGQNVTLSCEQNLNHDAMYWYRQDPGQGLRLIYYSQIVNDFQKGDIAEGYSVSREKKESFPLTVTSAQKNPTAFYLCASSDPGGTAGETQYFGPGTRLLVL.

The chain employs TRBV5-1 and TRBJ1-2; the match to TRBD1 covers 9 bases. V dropped 2 bases and J dropped 4; count of bases not matched to a gene: 9. This CDR3 is built from 16 residues. Germline CDR1 and CDR2: SGHRS and YFSETQ. The chain's CDR3 is CASSFTTGTGTYGYTF. CDR3 DNA sequence: TGCGCCAGCAGCTTCACAACCGGGACAGGGACCTATGGCTACACCTTC.

The chain recombines TRBV7-8 with TRBJ2-1; D uncertain. Trimming pared 1 base from V and 5 bases from J, leaving 12 bases between. Germline V lookup: CDR1 SGHVS, CDR2 FQNEAQ. This CDR3 is built from 15 residues. CDR3 sequence (DNA): TGTGCCAGCAGCTTAGTGTTACAGATACACAATGAGCAGTTCTTC. This codes for CASSLVLQIHNEQFF.